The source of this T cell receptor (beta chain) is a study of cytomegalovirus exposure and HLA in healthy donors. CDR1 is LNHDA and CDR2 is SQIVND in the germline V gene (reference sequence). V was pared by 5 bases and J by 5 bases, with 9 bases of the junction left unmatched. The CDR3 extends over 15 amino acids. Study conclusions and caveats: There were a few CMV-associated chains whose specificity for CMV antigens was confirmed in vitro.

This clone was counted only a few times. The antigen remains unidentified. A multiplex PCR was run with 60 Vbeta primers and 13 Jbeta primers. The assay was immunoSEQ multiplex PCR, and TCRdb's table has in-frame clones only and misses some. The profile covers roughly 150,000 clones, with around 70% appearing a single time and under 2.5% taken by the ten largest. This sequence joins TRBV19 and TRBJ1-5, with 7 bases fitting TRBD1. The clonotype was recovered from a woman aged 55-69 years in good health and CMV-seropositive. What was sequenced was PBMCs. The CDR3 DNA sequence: TGTGCCAGTAGTGATATCGCAGGGGGGTATCAGCCCCAGCATTTT. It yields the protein CASSDIAGGYQPQHF.